This T cell receptor (beta chain) was found in a study of regulatory T cells in long-lasting Graves disease. Notes on this clonotype: Antigen specificity is unknown.

Building the TCR beta libraries relied on iRepertoire HTBI primers, and CDR3 regions underwent Arm-PCR. How the authors handled the data: Detected in the samples were some 68 TRBV and over 11 TRBJ segments. TCRdb re-called the multiplex PCR reads through MiXCR, storing one row per CDR3 protein. These V and J calls are TCRdb output, not the study's own analysis. The data hold 300,000 to 400,000 distinct CDR3 sequences, with around 20% observed a single time. Trimming took off 6 bases at V and 7 bases at J, with 18 bases between the two ends. Germline V lookup: CDR1 WSHSY, CDR2 SAAADI. CDR3 length equals 15 residues. Time point defined: persistent/refractory GD, antithyroid drugs over 5 years with positive TRAb. Making the TCR library involved RNA that had been extracted from PBMCs. A roughly 9-milliliter sample of peripheral blood was drawn into EDTA tubes. Regarding the study as a whole: Accuracy could have been hurt by small sample size. Peripheral blood was the sole material, not thyroid tissue.

The sequences come from peripheral blood mononuclear cells (PBMCs), collected when the disease was refractory, from a patient treated with antithyroid drugs. The rearrangement uses TRBV10-2 and TRBJ2-2, with D tentatively TRBD1 (5 bases). This TCR was recovered from a female donor with Graves disease. CDR3 bases: TGCGCCAGCAGACCCGACCTCAATCAGGGCGGGGAGCTGTTTTTT. Its translation is CASRPDLNQGGELFF.